This paragraph reports one T cell receptor beta chain. This entry is derived from a study of chronic HIV infection and antiretroviral therapy. A single record per CDR3 protein comes from TCRdb applying MiXCR to the 5' RACE reads. The data contain 40,000 to 50,000 distinct CDR3 sequences, about 18% of them seen just once; the ten biggest clones take up 2.8%. Germline CDR1 reads MGHRA; CDR2 reads YSYEKL. The J segment lost 2 bases and the V segment lost 0 bases, leaving 8 bases of the junction unmatched. CDR3 length equals 18 residues. This clonotype was obtained from an adult who had HIV and had not received antiretroviral therapy, or was an uninfected healthy control (not recorded which). The rearrangement uses TRBV4-1 and TRBJ2-3; TRBD2 matches 10 bases. The sequenced sample consisted of peripheral blood. For the CDR3, the DNA is TGCGCCAGCAGCCAAGATAGGGGGACTAGCGATATCACAGATACGCAGTATTTT. Protein: CASSQDRGTSDITDTQYF.